The sample holds many counts of the clone carrying this T cell receptor beta chain. The source of the sample is a study of T-cell reconstitution after alpha-beta-depleted transplantation in children. CDR1 is SGHVS, CDR2 FQNEAQ, per germline. The CDR3 is made up of 16 amino acids. The trim removed 1 base at V and 0 bases at J, leaving 3 bases unmatched. Preparation of the TCRbeta library involved a method that used unique molecular identifiers. One entry per CDR3 protein, called by TCRdb with MiXCR from the PCR reads. The sample lists around 270,000 distinct CDR3 sequences; about a tenth were seen once.

This chain joins TRBV7-8 and TRBJ2-7; 10 bases align to TRBD2. The sequencing here drew on PBMCs, taken before TCRalphabeta/CD19-depleted stem cell transplant. The TCR originated in a boy in the first two years of life with acute myeloid leukemia, due to receive a stem cell transplant. In nucleotides, the CDR3 is TGTGCCAGCAGCTTAGGGCTAGCGGGGGCCTCCTACGAGCAGTACTTC. It translates to CASSLGLAGASYEQYF.